A selection of T cell receptor beta chains follows, all from one sample in a study of Ad26.COV2.S vaccination and SARS-CoV-2 variants. The method was immunoSEQ multiplex PCR; TCRdb's version includes in-frame clones alone and lacks a portion of them. The sample comprises a few hundred thousand clones, about 80% of which are singletons, and about 7.1% rests with the top ten. The material was peripheral blood, obtained in a trial of Ad26.COV2.S vaccine versus placebo. These receptors originate from a person between 18 and 65 years old who received the Ad26.COV2.S COVID-19 vaccine or a placebo. Each CDR3 is given without its conserved first and last residue. Each record gives: J gene, V gene, CDR3 protein.

TRBJ1-6 TRBV5-1 ASSPGAGTGNSPLH
TRBJ1-2 TRBV27 ASSLFPETGYT
TRBJ2-5 TRBV7-6 ASSLLATPQETQY
TRBJ1-2 TRBV11-2 ASSSGQGAGYT
TRBJ2-3 TRBV9 ASSAPAGAQY
TRBJ1-6 TRBV4-2 ASSQDSGVLSPLH
TRBJ1-5 TRBV30 AWSRTGGGWPQH
TRBJ2-1 TRBV18 ASSPQAGSGANEQF
TRBJ2-1 TRBV18 ASSPNMRDNEQF
TRBJ2-7 TRBV7-2 ASSSGLAGSYEQY
TRBJ2-7 TRBV9 ASSAGPLSARNLSYEQY
TRBJ1-2 TRBV10-3 AIRWTGGRNYGYT
TRBJ1-2 TRBV7-9 ASRSPGERGYT
TRBJ1-5 TRBV4-1 ASSQGTGHSHQPQH
TRBJ2-3 TRBV12-3/TRBV12-4 ASSLAGPGTQY
TRBJ2-5 TRBV18 ASSHLPTTGYEEETQY
TRBJ1-1 TRBV7-2 ASSLRGQGNTEAF
TRBJ2-1 TRBV9 ASRELLAGDNEQF
TRBJ2-7 TRBV13 ASSLASGGPYEQY
TRBJ1-5 TRBV2 ASSEQGPSNQPQH
TRBJ2-7 TRBV27 ASSLYRTSGSYEQY
TRBJ2-1 TRBV28 ASPKTGEGSHEQF
TRBJ2-7 TRBV5-1 ASSLGTYEQY
TRBJ2-7 TRBV27 ASSRHDDYEQY
TRBJ1-5 TRBV20-1 SASVTGGIDQPQH
TRBJ2-6 TRBV28 ASKTGGSGANVLT
TRBJ2-3 TRBV4-2 ASSQGALSGGGGVTDTQY
TRBJ1-5 TRBV19 ASSGQGVMSNQPQH
TRBJ2-5 TRBV6-1 ASSEAANRETQY
TRBJ1-5 TRBV5-1 ASSLQGYSNQPQH